Below are 10 T cell receptor beta chains sequenced from a single sample in a study of T cells in Graves' hyperthyroidism and ophthalmopathy. Amplified TCR beta CDR3 regions came from RNA transcripts. HTBI primers were employed in a first-round RT-PCR of the TCR CDR3. A single record per CDR3 protein comes from TCRdb applying MiXCR to the multiplex PCR reads. The table includes about 350,000 distinct CDR3 sequences, approximately 14% detected once. Sequencing used blood. These receptors came from a woman between 35 and 50 years old with Graves' ophthalmopathy.

V is TRBV20-1 and J is TRBJ2-3; TRBD2 aligns across 8 bases. The germline CDR1 and CDR2 sequences are DFQATT and SNEGSKA (reference sequence). The CDR3 runs 17 residues. V lost 3 bases and J lost 3; bases outside the gene matches: 14. Here the CDR3 reads CSASSPLGRGVTDTQYF. CDR3 sequence (DNA): TGCAGTGCTAGCTCCCCGTTGGGGCGGGGGGTGACAGATACGCAGTATTTT.

Worth noting for this clonotype: This may be a read error: a much more frequent sequence differs by one nucleotide. The chain uses TRBV4-1 and TRBJ2-1; 7 bases are a match to TRBD1. The CDR3 extends over 14 amino acids. From germline, CDR1 is MGHRA and CDR2 YSYEKL. After removal of 8 bases from V and 8 bases from J, the junction contained 12 bases not matched to a gene. DNA for the CDR3: TGCGCCAGCGGCCCTCAGACAGGGAGCCATGAGCAGTTCTTC. Translation: CASGPQTGSHEQFF.

At least ten counts were recorded for this clonotype. This chain joins TRBV29-1 and TRBJ1-1; 10 bases line up with TRBD1. The CDR3 extends over 15 amino acids. The V gene's germline CDR1 is SQVTM and CDR2 ANQGSEA. Trimming cost V 3 bases and J 4 bases; bases outside gene matches: 8. CDR3 bases: TGCAGCGTTGAGAGGACAGGGGGTGTGGGCACTGAAGCTTTCTTT. It specifies CSVERTGGVGTEAFF.

Concerning this clonotype: The junction departs from the called germline gene at one end, perhaps through a read error. V is TRBV7-7 and J is TRBJ1-6; D is undetermined. This CDR3 contains 13 residues. Germline V gene sequence: CDR1 SSHAT, CDR2 FNYEAQ (reference sequence). The CDR3 DNA follows: TGTGCTAGCAGTGGGAACCTTAATTCACCCCTCCACTTT. Amino acids: CASSGNLNSPLHF.

The sample holds a few counts of this clonotype. The V and J genes are TRBV13 and TRBJ1-1; possibly TRBD1 for D (6 bases). The CDR3 is made up of 15 amino acids. Germline V lookup: CDR1 PRHDT, CDR2 FYEKMQ (reference sequence). V dropped 2 bases and J dropped 3 bases, with 13 bases sitting between them. The CDR3, as DNA: TGTGCCAGCAGCTTATTGAACAGGGAAGACACTGAAGCTTTCTTT. Translation gives CASSLLNREDTEAFF.

This clonotype was found many times. The chain combines TRBV6-1 with TRBJ1-4; D call uncertain. Germline V gene sequence: CDR1 MNHNS, CDR2 SASEGT. V was clipped by 7 bases and J by 7 bases, with 16 bases between them. The CDR3 sequence is 14 residues long. The CDR3 nucleotides read TGTGCCAGCACCCTGTATAGCGGACGTGAAAAACTGTTTTTT. Protein: CASTLYSGREKLFF.

Many counts were recorded for this clonotype. The chain joins TRBV12-3 or TRBV12-4 to TRBJ2-5; 7 nucleotides line up with TRBD1. J gave up 4 bases and V 5 bases, and 7 bases lay outside the gene matches. The CDR3 runs 14 residues. CDR3 protein: CASSPTGAGETQYF. The CDR3 DNA is TGTGCCAGCAGTCCTACAGGGGCGGGAGAGACCCAGTACTTC.

There are many counts of this clonotype. The genes are TRBV7-9 and TRBJ2-1; the match to TRBD1 covers 7 bases. CDR3 length equals 17 residues. Germline assignment: CDR1 SEHNR and CDR2 FQNEAQ (reference sequence). V trimming: 5 bases; J trimming: 5 bases; junction bases outside the gene matches: 15. CDR3 sequence reads: CASSRDRVDKSDNEQFF. The CDR3 DNA follows: TGTGCCAGCAGCCGCGACAGGGTAGACAAGAGCGACAATGAGCAGTTCTTC.

This clonotype was counted ten times or more. The chain is built from TRBV29-1 and TRBJ1-1; D is uncertain. The CDR3 runs 13 residues. V was pared by 0 bases and J by 4 bases, with 9 bases between. Germline loops: CDR1 SQVTM, CDR2 ANQGSEA. CDR3 sequence: CSVEEGPGTEAFF. CDR3 nucleotide sequence: TGCAGCGTTGAAGAAGGGCCGGGCACTGAAGCTTTCTTT.

This clonotype was recorded at least ten times. The chain couples TRBV2 to TRBJ1-1; the D gene is possibly TRBD1 (6 bases). V lost 4 bases, J lost 2 bases, and 14 bases lay in between. Germline V gives CDR1 SNHLY, CDR2 FYNNEI. The CDR3 is made up of 15 amino acids. In DNA form, the CDR3 reads TGTGCCAGCAGTGTGCAGGGGTTGCGAAACACTGAAGCTTTCTTT. Translating gives CASSVQGLRNTEAFF.